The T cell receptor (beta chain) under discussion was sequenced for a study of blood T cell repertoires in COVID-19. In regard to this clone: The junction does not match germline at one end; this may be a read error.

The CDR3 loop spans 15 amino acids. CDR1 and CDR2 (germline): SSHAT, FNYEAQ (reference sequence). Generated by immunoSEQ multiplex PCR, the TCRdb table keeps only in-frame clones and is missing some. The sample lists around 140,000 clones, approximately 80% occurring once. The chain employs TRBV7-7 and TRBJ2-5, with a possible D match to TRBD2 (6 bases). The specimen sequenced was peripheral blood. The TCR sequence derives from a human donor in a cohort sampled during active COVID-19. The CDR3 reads CASSLTGRRKETQYF. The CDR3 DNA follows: TGTGCTAGCAGCTTGACTGGGAGGAGAAAAGAGACCCAGTACTTC.